This record covers a single T cell receptor (beta chain). Its matching antigen is unknown. Tagging with unique molecular identifiers was a feature of the TCR beta cDNA libraries. Some 500,000 cDNA molecules were recovered from an input of roughly 0.85 to 10 million T cells. TCRdb ran MiXCR on the PCR reads and lists one entry per CDR3 protein. The sample has hundreds of thousands of distinct CDR3 sequences; roughly 46% are singletons. Trimming cost V 5 bases and J 2 bases, with 16 bases left between them. Germline CDR1 reads DFQATT; CDR2 reads SNEGSKA (reference sequence). The CDR3 runs 15 residues. The entry originates in a study of post-analysis software for immune sequencing data. About the research overall: The courses of disease that were included comprised relapsing-remitting, secondary progressive and progressive-relapsing multiple sclerosis. Points from the study as a whole: Higher frequency in patients than in controls was seen for 5 or 6 TRBV segments, with TRBV5-6, TRBV5-1 and TRBV20-1 among them. Multiple sclerosis patients showed significantly lower normalized Chao1 diversity than controls did.

The genes are TRBV20-1 and TRBJ2-1; a weak D match, TRBD2 (6 bases). The sample was blood. This clonotype was sampled from a girl aged 10 to 17 with multiple sclerosis. CDR3 sequence (DNA): TGCAGTGCTCGCACGTTAGCGGTCCCCTACAATGAGCAGTTCTTC. Translating it yields CSARTLAVPYNEQFF.